The next 8 T cell receptor beta chains were all read from a single sample in a study of cytomegalovirus exposure and HLA in healthy donors. PCR primers comprised 60 Vbeta and 13 Jbeta primers. Here immunoSEQ multiplex PCR was the method, and the copy in TCRdb shows in-frame clones only, minus some. The sample lists fewer than 100,000 clones; under 85% were seen once. The sample taken for sequencing was PBMCs. These receptors were taken from a woman between 40 and 55 years old in good health and CMV-seropositive.

This chain joins TRBV6-1 and TRBJ1-1; 10 bases line up with TRBD1. Trimming removed 7 bases from V and 5 bases from J; junction bases left unmatched: 10. The CDR3 totals 15 residues. The germline CDR1 and CDR2 sequences are MNHNS and SASEGT. CDR3 coding DNA: TGTGCCAGCATTCTGACAGGGGGCGGCGTTACTGAAGCTTTCTTT. Its protein is CASILTGGGVTEAFF.

This clone occurred a few times. The chain joins TRBV30 to TRBJ1-2, with D hard to call. Deletions cut 3 bases from V and 8 bases from J, with 16 bases between. Germline V gene data show CDR1 as GTSNPN and CDR2 as SVGIG (reference sequence). The length of the CDR3 is 13 residues. The CDR3 DNA reads TGTGCCTGGAGACTAGAGGTGAAGGACGGCTACACCTTC. Translating gives CAWRLEVKDGYTF.

This clone was seen a handful of times. The chain employs TRBV9 and TRBJ2-7; 11 bases align to TRBD1. Germline CDR1 is SGDLS and CDR2 is YYNGEE. CDR3 size: 15 residues. With 0 bases clipped from V and 4 bases from J, the junction kept 3 bases outside the gene matches. The CDR3 is CASSVGTGGLYEQYF. The CDR3 DNA is TGTGCCAGCAGCGTAGGGACAGGGGGCCTATACGAGCAGTACTTC.

This clone was seen more than once but under ten times. The chain employs TRBV30 and TRBJ1-2; 8 positions match TRBD1. In germline, CDR1 is GTSNPN, CDR2 SVGIG (reference sequence). V trimming: 2 bases; J trimming: 6 bases; junction bases outside the gene matches: 5. The CDR3 sequence is 13 residues long. Written as DNA, the CDR3 is TGTGCCTGGAGTCTGACAGGGGTGGATGGCTACACCTTC. This sequence encodes CAWSLTGVDGYTF.

The CDR3 nucleotides read TGTGCCAGCAGTTACCCCGGGACAGGGGGCGACGAGCAGTACTTC. Its protein product is CASSYPGTGGDEQYF. The V and J genes are TRBV6-6 and TRBJ2-7, with TRBD1 identical over 12 bases. This CDR3 region has 15 residues. Germline CDR1 is MNHNY and CDR2 is SVGAGI (reference sequence). V lost 2 bases and J lost 5; bases outside the gene matches: 4.

Turning to this clone: Other DNA sequences from this sample encode an identical CDR3 as well. The chain uses TRBV9 and TRBJ2-3; D is uncertain. The CDR3 contains 13 residues. Germline V lookup: CDR1 SGDLS, CDR2 YYNGEE. V dropped 3 bases and J dropped 2 bases, with 7 bases sitting between them. CDR3 loop: CASSGLITDTQYF. CDR3 nucleotides: TGTGCCAGCAGCGGTCTTATCACAGATACGCAGTATTTT.

The V gene is TRBV27, the J gene TRBJ1-4; 7 bases map to TRBD1. This CDR3 comprises 15 residues. The germline V gene has CDR1 MNHEY and CDR2 SMNVEV (reference sequence). V was clipped by 5 bases and J by 4 bases; unmatched bases: 7. Here the CDR3 DNA reads TGTGCCAGCAGTGACCGGGACAGTTATAATGAAAAACTGTTTTTT. Translation gives CASSDRDSYNEKLFF.

This clone was counted only a few times. This chain links TRBV27 with TRBJ1-6, with no clear D. V gave up 2 bases and J gave up 6 bases, with 8 bases separating them. This CDR3 region has 14 residues. CDR1 and CDR2 from the germline V gene are MNHEY and SMNVEV (reference sequence). The CDR3 loop is CASSLRSFNSPLHF. The DNA of the CDR3 is TGTGCCAGCAGTTTACGGTCATTTAATTCACCCCTCCACTTT.